This TCR beta chain was profiled in a study of T cells in Graves' hyperthyroidism and ophthalmopathy. Germline V gene lookup returns CDR1 ENHRY and CDR2 SYGVKD. Deletions cut 1 base from V and 0 bases from J, with 25 bases between. This CDR3 comprises 22 residues. This clonotype was seen a few times. Its specificity is not known. Findings of the study overall: Model output signaled ophthalmopathy a median around 5.9 months ahead of onset. Most thyroid clonotypes expanded above 0.001 appeared in blood too. Separating ophthalmopathy from stable hyperthyroidism was achieved by a 13 V-J model.

Using RNA transcripts as the source, TCR beta CDR3 regions were amplified. HTBI primers were the set used in a first-round RT-PCR of the TCR CDR3. Each CDR3 protein is one row after TCRdb ran MiXCR on the multiplex PCR reads. The sample yields about 640,000 distinct CDR3 sequences, just under 45% seen once. The sequence was obtained from an adult man with Graves' disease, either hyperthyroidism or ophthalmopathy (not recorded which). The chain carries TRBV10-3 and TRBJ2-6; D remains ambiguous. The source material was peripheral blood or thyroid tissue (not recorded which). Here the CDR3 reads CAISEYSLVDLRAYSGANVLTF. The CDR3 nucleotides are TGTGCCATCAGTGAGTACAGCTTGGTGGACCTCAGAGCCTACTCTGGGGCCAACGTCCTGACTTTC.